This TCR beta chain emerged from a study of beta chain features in type 1 diabetes (dated by TCRdb to the late 2010s). As for the study more broadly: Mean age, gender distribution, total cell number and subset yield did not differ between patients and healthy donors. Across all samples, about 110 million sorted cells were examined, and cell number per subset correlated strongly with RNA yield. In the study, TCRB repertoires of sorted circulating CD4+ T cell subsets from recently diagnosed type 1 diabetes patients were compared with those of matched healthy donors. Naive and central memory subsets were obtained from all 28 donors, but regulatory and stem cell-like memory subsets were isolated from only 8 patients and about 8 healthy donors. On the study overall, not on this receptor specifically: A moderate but significant shortening of TCRB CDR3 length was observed in type 1 diabetes patients in all four CD4+ subsets. Because cDNA was sequenced instead of genomic DNA, activated cells with high expression could be over-represented, although the groups did not differ in activation or CD3 levels. At VDJ recombination sites, patients with type 1 diabetes made fewer insertions and deleted more nucleotides, a pattern implying thymic rearrangement abnormalities. Only small numbers of individuals were included in the HLA sub-analyses, which left unresolved whether HLA type had any influence on TCRB rearrangement. Naive, central memory and regulatory TCRB repertoires appeared more similar among patients than among healthy donors. Shorter templates might be favored by PCR, yet because patient and control samples were amplified and corrected together, any such skew would affect both groups equally.

All of the isolated RNA was reverse transcribed with the High Capacity cDNA Reverse Transcription Kit, so expressed TCRB transcripts were sequenced. Deep immunoSEQ sequencing was performed on naive, central memory and regulatory T cell samples, with an average of about 3.57 million total reads per sample. Sorted cells were lysed in RLT buffer and RNA was extracted with DNase-treated RNeasy Micro or Mini kits, depending on cell number. To prevent cross-contamination, every cell subset was processed on its own, while patient and healthy donor samples were processed together. Using the immunoSEQ multiplex PCR, TCRB sequences were amplified from cDNA into 87-bp fragments spanning the CDR3 region. Sequencing of the amplicons was performed on the Illumina HiSeq platform. Under the source paper's analysis protocol: Synthetic template baselines were used to correct PCR bias computationally, reads within Hamming distance 2 were collapsed together, and singletons that could not be merged were discarded. Reads were aligned to IMGT to assign V, D and J genes, CDR3 length, and insertions or deletions at six rearrangement sites. Within each subset, clonotype counts were normalized to sorted cell number, and only after that were true diversity and Gini coefficients computed with the tcR R package. Repertoire sharing was quantified using the overlap coefficient calculated on TCRB nucleotide sequences. This is the immuneACCESS table as TCRdb keeps it, with only in-frame sequences that have V and J called. A part of the clones is gone; compared with another copy, unresolved V genes explain less than half, and the rest is unexplained. V, J and clone size derive from that table, while D and trimming were established from the DNA sequence. Here the sample has around 180,000 clones; about 13% occur a single time. The ten largest clonotypes hold approximately 0.64% of the sample.

Each donor gave one peripheral blood draw, around 0.12 L on average, collected into heparinised tubes. A BD FACSAria II was used to sort naive, central memory, regulatory and stem cell-like memory CD4+ T cells with a panel that included CD45RO, CCR7, CD25, CD127, CD95 and CD27. All sorted populations exceeded 95% purity. Right away, PBMCs were isolated by Lymphoprep density gradient centrifugation and were stained directly, with no culture step. Samples were stained and sorted in pairs, with one healthy donor and one patient per experiment, so that batch effects were minimized. A note on this clone: This clone's antigen is unknown. Nothing much larger sits one base from this clone, and base qualities are not available.

The CDR3 runs 16 residues from the cysteine to the phenylalanine. Only the CDR3 DNA is retained, 48 bases long and in frame from the first base. V is pared back by 4 bases and J by 0 bases, with 15 bases lying between the germline termini. CDR1 and CDR2 were assigned from the germline V gene as SGHAT and FQNNGV. This receptor was identified in a woman aged 18-29 years in good health. Sequences were obtained from central memory CD4+ T cells from blood. In this chain, TRBV11-2 is recombined with TRBJ1-2; TRBD1 might be the D gene, on 6 matching bases. This receptor carries the CDR3 CASSSLRTATNYGYTF. The DNA sequence is given as TGTGCCAGCAGCTCCCTCCGGACAGCTACTAACTATGGCTACACCTTC.